This entry describes one TCR beta chain. Its antigen remains undetermined. No base quality values were provided; no much bigger clone lies one nucleotide off. Library creation used 5' RACE. The sequencer was a NextSeq 500. In the TCR library protocol, a unique molecular identifier was attached to each TCR cDNA molecule so that PCR and sequencing errors could be corrected. The source study handled its data this way. TCR identification, UMI-based error correction and CDR3 extraction were all carried out with Decombinator tools. TCRs above a frequency of 2 per 1,000, corresponding to the top 1% of the tumor frequency distribution, were defined as expanded. Renyi diversity was calculated using the R vegan package after each repertoire was subsampled 100 times to 5,000 TCRs. To build CDR3 similarity networks, amino acid triplet string-kernel similarity was used, and CDR3s were connected when their pairwise similarity was above 0.82. TCRdb ran its own pipeline on the public reads, namely fastp trimming at Q25 and MiXCR clone calling, and kept in-frame beta chains. Each CDR3 protein gets just one entry, which takes the most common genes and DNA from the rows behind it. It is TCRdb's table, rather than the study itself, that gives the V and J calls and clone size. In all, the sample holds 85,000 to 100,000 distinct CDR3 sequences, and approximately 12% of those were seen once. Of the sample, about 41% is held by the ten largest clones.

This sample is drawn from a study of spatial heterogeneity in lung cancer (dated by TCRdb to the late 2010s). General notes on the study: Beta-chain transcripts were consistently detected in greater numbers than alpha-chain transcripts, which likely reflected higher beta-chain transcript abundance. In the raw uncorrected reads, each unique combination of TCR and UMI appeared more than ten times on average. TCR alpha and beta repertoires were quantitatively compared across multiple tumor regions, matched nontumor lung and blood in non-small cell lung cancer. Nonsynonymous mutation counts, determined by whole-exome sequencing of tumor tissue, were related to TCR repertoire features. At surgery, both alpha and beta chains were TCR-sequenced in about 200 tumor regions, roughly 64 matched nontumor lung samples and some 60 PBMC samples. Summary of the overall study and its limitations: Ubiquitous expanded tumor TCRs were found in blood more often at tumor resection than at routine follow-up. Confirming at a functional level the hypothesis that regional TCRs recognize regional mutations was considered to require additional single-cell paired TCR alpha and beta sequencing.

The label giving this sample's time point can be read as: sample taken at primary tumor resection. For TCR sequencing, whole RNA was extracted from tumor and nontumor lung tissue, or from cryopreserved PBMC samples, and no cell sorting was done. The donors were about 71 patients from the lung TRACERx cohort who had early-stage, untreated non-small cell lung cancer. A patient was chosen for TCR sequencing only when enough RNA was available from at least two tumor regions. From the germline V gene, CDR1 is SGHDT and CDR2 is YYEEEE. From the cysteine through the phenylalanine, the CDR3 covers 15 amino acids. The entry retains the CDR3 DNA only, 45 bases that are in frame from base 1. Cut back by 2 bases and 8 bases, the V and J ends lie 19 bases apart.

The V and J segments used are TRBV5-6 and TRBJ1-1; TRBD1 is possibly the D segment (6 matching bases). Sequenced material: PBMCs, taken at surgery. The clonotype comes from a male donor with early-stage non-small cell lung cancer. At the DNA level, the sequence is TGTGCCAGCAGCTTCAAGACAGGCTTGACGCGCGAAGCTTTCTTT. It translates as CASSFKTGLTREAFF.